One sample yielded the 22 T cell receptor beta chains listed below, sequenced in a study of T cell changes during pregnancy in multiple sclerosis. Assay used: immunoSEQ multiplex PCR; TCRdb lists only in-frame clones, some missing. The sample holds more than 65,000 clones, 80% to 95% seen once. The material was CD4+ T cells from peripheral blood mononuclear cells, obtained before pregnancy. These receptors were taken from a female donor with multiple sclerosis, enrolled in a pregnancy study.

This rearrangement joins TRBV18 to TRBJ1-5; D possibly corresponds to TRBD1 (6 bases). CDR1 and CDR2 from the germline V gene are KGHSH and LQKENI. This CDR3 comprises 14 residues. Trimming took 6 bases from V and 6 from J, leaving 15 bases between them. CDR3 in DNA: TGTGCCAGCTCCCCGGACAGAAAAGCTCAGCCCCAGCATTTT. It yields the protein CASSPDRKAQPQHF.

About this clone itself: Mismatch with germline at one junction end may stem from a read error. The J gene is TRBJ2-7, the V gene TRBV11-2, with TRBD1 matching 8 bases. CDR1 SGHAT and CDR2 FQNNGV come from the germline V gene. The length of the CDR3 is 14 residues. The CDR3 region is CASSIDRGAYEQYF. CDR3 nucleotides: TGTGCCAGCAGCATAGACAGGGGAGCCTACGAGCAGTACTTC.

V gene TRBV9 combines with J gene TRBJ2-1; 10 bases align to TRBD2. The trim removed 0 bases at V and 8 bases at J, leaving 5 bases unmatched. This CDR3 region has 15 residues. The germline CDR1 and CDR2 sequences are SGDLS and YYNGEE. The DNA of the CDR3 is TGTGCCAGCAGCGTAGCTAGCGGGAGCAGCGATGAGCAGTTCTTC. Its translation: CASSVASGSSDEQFF. Full variable domain (rest looked up from reference TRBV9 and TRBJ2-1): DSGVTQTPKHLITATGQRVTLRCSPRSGDLSVYWYQQSLDQGLQFLIQYYNGEERAKGNILERFSAQQFPDLHSELNLSSLELGDSALYFCASSVASGSSDEQFFGPGTRLTVL.

CDR3 in amino acids: CASSQDLGQPQHF. CDR3 coding DNA: TGTGCCAGCAGCCAAGATCTAGGTCAGCCCCAGCATTTT. The chain carries TRBV14 and TRBJ1-5; D remains unclear. The CDR3 covers 13 residues. The V gene's germline CDR1 is SGHDN and CDR2 FVKESK. Trimming removed 0 bases at V and 6 bases at J, with 6 bases between.

This chain joins TRBV7-2 and TRBJ2-3; TRBD1 matches 9 bases. The J segment lost 10 bases and the V segment lost 3 bases, leaving 2 bases of the junction unmatched. Germline CDR1 and CDR2: SGHTA and FQGNSA. The CDR3 has 12 amino acids. In DNA, the CDR3 is TGTGCCAGCAGCTTGGGACAGGGCCCGCAGTATTTT. This translates into CASSLGQGPQYF.

The chain links TRBV11-2 to TRBJ1-1; perhaps TRBD1 as D (5 bases). Germline CDR1 reads SGHAT; CDR2 reads FQNNGV. There are 13 residues in the CDR3. Trimming took 1 base from V and 6 from J, leaving 9 bases between them. Here the CDR3 DNA reads TGTGCCAGCAGCTTAGGACAGTACGCTGAAGCTTTCTTT. Protein: CASSLGQYAEAFF.

J is TRBJ2-5 and V is TRBV11-2; weak D call: TRBD2 (6 bases). This CDR3 region has 15 residues. Germline V gene lookup returns CDR1 SGHAT and CDR2 FQNNGV. Trimming stripped 5 bases from V and 4 bases from J, with 17 bases between. CDR3 sequence (DNA): TGTGCCAGCAGCCTCAGCGATGGGGGAGGAGAGACCCAGTACTTC. It yields the protein CASSLSDGGGETQYF.

The chain couples TRBV9 to TRBJ1-5; no reliable D call. V was trimmed by 1 base and J by 0 bases, leaving 8 bases between them. Germline values: CDR1 SGDLS, CDR2 YYNGEE. CDR3 length: 15 amino acids. The CDR3 sequence: CASSVTADSNQPQHF. CDR3 nucleotide sequence: TGTGCCAGCAGCGTAACGGCGGATAGCAATCAGCCCCAGCATTTT.

The chain carries TRBV18 and TRBJ1-4; D is unresolved. V lost 1 base to trimming and J lost 5 bases, with 5 bases between them. Germline lookup yields CDR1 KGHSH and CDR2 LQKENI. The CDR3 has 13 amino acids. The CDR3 reads CASSPQENEKLFF. For the CDR3, the DNA is TGTGCCAGCTCACCACAGGAGAATGAAAAACTGTTTTTT.

This chain links TRBV5-4 with TRBJ2-1; 10 positions agree with TRBD2. V gave up 0 bases and J gave up 5 bases; unmatched junction bases: 5. Germline-derived CDR1 and CDR2 are SGHNT and YYREEE (reference sequence). The CDR3 has 16 amino acids. The CDR3 spells CASSLEGTSADNEQFF. The DNA of the CDR3 is TGTGCCAGCAGCTTGGAAGGGACTAGCGCCGACAATGAGCAGTTCTTC.

The CDR3 nucleotides are TGTGCCAGCAGCTTTAGCGGGAAGAACACAGATACGCAGTATTTT. It specifies CASSFSGKNTDTQYF. J is TRBJ2-3 and V is TRBV7-2; 8 bases are a match to TRBD2. The germline gives CDR1 SGHTA, CDR2 FQGNSA. The CDR3 length is 15 residues. Unmatched junction bases numbered 4, after V lost 3 bases and J lost 2 bases. The complete variable domain, with remaining parts taken from reference TRBV7-2 and TRBJ2-3, reads GAGVSQSPSNKVTEKGKDVELRCDPISGHTALYWYRQSLGQGLEFLIYFQGNSAPDKSGLPSDRFSAERTGGSVSTLTIQRTQQEDSAVYLCASSFSGKNTDTQYFGPGTRLTVL.

The chain joins TRBV14 to TRBJ1-5; D not certain. This CDR3 spans 14 amino acids. V lost 4 bases to trimming and J lost 2 bases, with 9 bases between them. Germline-derived CDR1 and CDR2 are SGHDN and FVKESK. The CDR3 DNA sequence: TGTGCCAGCAGCCCCATGGGAGGCAATCAGCCCCAGCATTTT. It is translated as CASSPMGGNQPQHF.

This chain connects TRBV7-9 to TRBJ2-7; D ambiguous. Trimming stripped 8 bases from V and 1 base from J, with 6 bases between. This CDR3 comprises 11 residues. Germline lookup yields CDR1 SEHNR and CDR2 FQNEAQ (reference sequence). The CDR3 coding sequence is TGTGCCAGCGCACAATCCTACGAGCAGTACTTC. Residues: CASAQSYEQYF.

The rearrangement links TRBV2 to TRBJ2-7; possible D gene TRBD2, 5 bases. The CDR3 has 12 residues. Germline CDR1 is SNHLY and CDR2 is FYNNEI. Trimming cost V 5 bases and J 4 bases, with 9 bases left between them. CDR3 amino acids: CASSRTEYEQYF. CDR3 coding DNA: TGTGCCAGCAGTCGGACTGAATACGAGCAGTACTTC.

This rearrangement joins TRBV10-3 to TRBJ2-1; TRBD1 matches at 9 bases. Germline V gene sequence: CDR1 ENHRY, CDR2 SYGVKD. Unmatched junction bases numbered 5, after V lost 7 bases and J lost 7 bases. This CDR3 has 13 amino acids. Written as DNA, the CDR3 is TGTGCCATCAACGCGGGACAGGGAAATGAGCAGTTCTTC. It translates to CAINAGQGNEQFF.

The chain is built from TRBV10-3 and TRBJ2-2; 11 nucleotides agree with TRBD2. Germline CDR1 reads ENHRY; CDR2 reads SYGVKD. The CDR3 spans 16 residues. Losses at the gene ends were 6 bases for V and 0 bases for J; bases not matched to a gene: 3. Here the CDR3 reads CAIRDSGRANTGELFF. The CDR3 DNA is TGTGCCATCAGAGATAGCGGGAGGGCGAACACCGGGGAGCTGTTTTTT.

The chain recombines TRBV5-6 with TRBJ1-5; D gene uncertain. The CDR3 has 13 residues. Germline assignment: CDR1 SGHDT and CDR2 YYEEEE. Trimming removed 4 bases from V and 6 bases from J, with 11 bases in between. CDR3 sequence (DNA): TGTGCCAGCAGCGGAGGAGGTGGTCAGCCCCAGCATTTT. It codes for CASSGGGGQPQHF.

CDR3 protein: CASTDPSRGGYEQYF. Written as DNA, the CDR3 is TGTGCCAGCACCGATCCCTCTCGGGGGGGGTACGAGCAGTACTTC. This rearrangement joins TRBV6-6 to TRBJ2-7; 8 bases are a match to TRBD2. CDR3 length: 15 amino acids. Trimming at V came to 7 bases and at J to 4 bases, leaving 12 bases not matched to a gene. Germline V CDR1 and CDR2: MNHNY, SVGAGI (reference sequence).

This chain links TRBV18 with TRBJ2-7; D uncertain. V lost 3 bases and J lost 2, with 14 bases in between. The germline V gene encodes CDR1 KGHSH and CDR2 LQKENI. The CDR3 extends over 15 amino acids. The DNA of the CDR3 is TGTGCCAGCTCACCGAGGTTGAATGGCGCCTACGAGCAGTACTTC. Encoded protein: CASSPRLNGAYEQYF.

CDR3 in DNA: TGTGCCATCGGGGGGACTAGCGGGGAAAAAAACACCGGGGAGCTGTTTTTT. Encoded protein: CAIGGTSGEKNTGELFF. The chain joins TRBV10-3 to TRBJ2-2; 13 bases line up with TRBD2. Germline values: CDR1 ENHRY, CDR2 SYGVKD. With V trimmed by 8 bases and J by 2 bases, 8 bases remained unmatched. This CDR3 spans 17 amino acids.

This chain uses TRBV7-9 with TRBJ2-2; D might be TRBD2 (6 bases). V was cut by 3 bases and J by 5 bases, with 7 bases left in between. This CDR3 has 13 residues. CDR1 is SEHNR, CDR2 FQNEAQ, per germline (reference sequence). As DNA, the CDR3 is TGTGCCAGCAGCTTCGGGGGAACCGGGGAGCTGTTTTTT. Translated, it gives CASSFGGTGELFF. Using reference TRBV7-9 and TRBJ2-2 for the parts outside the CDR3, the full variable domain is DTGVSQNPRHKITKRGQNVTFRCDPISEHNRLYWYRQTLGQGPEFLTYFQNEAQLEKSRLLSDRFSAERPKGSFSTLEIQRTEQGDSAMYLCASSFGGTGELFFGEGSRLTVL.

The chain couples TRBV11-1 to TRBJ1-6; TRBD1 might be the D (5 bases). This CDR3 is built from 16 residues. Per the germline V gene, CDR1 is SGHAT and CDR2 is FQDESV (reference sequence). V lost 2 bases and J 5 bases, leaving 13 bases between the germline ends. DNA for the CDR3: TGTGCCAGCAGCTTATTCCAGGGATCGAATAATTCACCCCTCCACTTT. It encodes CASSLFQGSNNSPLHF. Filled out from reference TRBV11-1 and TRBJ1-6, the complete variable domain reads EAEVAQSPRYKITEKSQAVAFWCDPISGHATLYWYRQILGQGPELLVQFQDESVVDDSQLPKDRFSAERLKGVDSTLKIQPAELGDSAMYLCASSLFQGSNNSPLHFGNGTRLTVT.